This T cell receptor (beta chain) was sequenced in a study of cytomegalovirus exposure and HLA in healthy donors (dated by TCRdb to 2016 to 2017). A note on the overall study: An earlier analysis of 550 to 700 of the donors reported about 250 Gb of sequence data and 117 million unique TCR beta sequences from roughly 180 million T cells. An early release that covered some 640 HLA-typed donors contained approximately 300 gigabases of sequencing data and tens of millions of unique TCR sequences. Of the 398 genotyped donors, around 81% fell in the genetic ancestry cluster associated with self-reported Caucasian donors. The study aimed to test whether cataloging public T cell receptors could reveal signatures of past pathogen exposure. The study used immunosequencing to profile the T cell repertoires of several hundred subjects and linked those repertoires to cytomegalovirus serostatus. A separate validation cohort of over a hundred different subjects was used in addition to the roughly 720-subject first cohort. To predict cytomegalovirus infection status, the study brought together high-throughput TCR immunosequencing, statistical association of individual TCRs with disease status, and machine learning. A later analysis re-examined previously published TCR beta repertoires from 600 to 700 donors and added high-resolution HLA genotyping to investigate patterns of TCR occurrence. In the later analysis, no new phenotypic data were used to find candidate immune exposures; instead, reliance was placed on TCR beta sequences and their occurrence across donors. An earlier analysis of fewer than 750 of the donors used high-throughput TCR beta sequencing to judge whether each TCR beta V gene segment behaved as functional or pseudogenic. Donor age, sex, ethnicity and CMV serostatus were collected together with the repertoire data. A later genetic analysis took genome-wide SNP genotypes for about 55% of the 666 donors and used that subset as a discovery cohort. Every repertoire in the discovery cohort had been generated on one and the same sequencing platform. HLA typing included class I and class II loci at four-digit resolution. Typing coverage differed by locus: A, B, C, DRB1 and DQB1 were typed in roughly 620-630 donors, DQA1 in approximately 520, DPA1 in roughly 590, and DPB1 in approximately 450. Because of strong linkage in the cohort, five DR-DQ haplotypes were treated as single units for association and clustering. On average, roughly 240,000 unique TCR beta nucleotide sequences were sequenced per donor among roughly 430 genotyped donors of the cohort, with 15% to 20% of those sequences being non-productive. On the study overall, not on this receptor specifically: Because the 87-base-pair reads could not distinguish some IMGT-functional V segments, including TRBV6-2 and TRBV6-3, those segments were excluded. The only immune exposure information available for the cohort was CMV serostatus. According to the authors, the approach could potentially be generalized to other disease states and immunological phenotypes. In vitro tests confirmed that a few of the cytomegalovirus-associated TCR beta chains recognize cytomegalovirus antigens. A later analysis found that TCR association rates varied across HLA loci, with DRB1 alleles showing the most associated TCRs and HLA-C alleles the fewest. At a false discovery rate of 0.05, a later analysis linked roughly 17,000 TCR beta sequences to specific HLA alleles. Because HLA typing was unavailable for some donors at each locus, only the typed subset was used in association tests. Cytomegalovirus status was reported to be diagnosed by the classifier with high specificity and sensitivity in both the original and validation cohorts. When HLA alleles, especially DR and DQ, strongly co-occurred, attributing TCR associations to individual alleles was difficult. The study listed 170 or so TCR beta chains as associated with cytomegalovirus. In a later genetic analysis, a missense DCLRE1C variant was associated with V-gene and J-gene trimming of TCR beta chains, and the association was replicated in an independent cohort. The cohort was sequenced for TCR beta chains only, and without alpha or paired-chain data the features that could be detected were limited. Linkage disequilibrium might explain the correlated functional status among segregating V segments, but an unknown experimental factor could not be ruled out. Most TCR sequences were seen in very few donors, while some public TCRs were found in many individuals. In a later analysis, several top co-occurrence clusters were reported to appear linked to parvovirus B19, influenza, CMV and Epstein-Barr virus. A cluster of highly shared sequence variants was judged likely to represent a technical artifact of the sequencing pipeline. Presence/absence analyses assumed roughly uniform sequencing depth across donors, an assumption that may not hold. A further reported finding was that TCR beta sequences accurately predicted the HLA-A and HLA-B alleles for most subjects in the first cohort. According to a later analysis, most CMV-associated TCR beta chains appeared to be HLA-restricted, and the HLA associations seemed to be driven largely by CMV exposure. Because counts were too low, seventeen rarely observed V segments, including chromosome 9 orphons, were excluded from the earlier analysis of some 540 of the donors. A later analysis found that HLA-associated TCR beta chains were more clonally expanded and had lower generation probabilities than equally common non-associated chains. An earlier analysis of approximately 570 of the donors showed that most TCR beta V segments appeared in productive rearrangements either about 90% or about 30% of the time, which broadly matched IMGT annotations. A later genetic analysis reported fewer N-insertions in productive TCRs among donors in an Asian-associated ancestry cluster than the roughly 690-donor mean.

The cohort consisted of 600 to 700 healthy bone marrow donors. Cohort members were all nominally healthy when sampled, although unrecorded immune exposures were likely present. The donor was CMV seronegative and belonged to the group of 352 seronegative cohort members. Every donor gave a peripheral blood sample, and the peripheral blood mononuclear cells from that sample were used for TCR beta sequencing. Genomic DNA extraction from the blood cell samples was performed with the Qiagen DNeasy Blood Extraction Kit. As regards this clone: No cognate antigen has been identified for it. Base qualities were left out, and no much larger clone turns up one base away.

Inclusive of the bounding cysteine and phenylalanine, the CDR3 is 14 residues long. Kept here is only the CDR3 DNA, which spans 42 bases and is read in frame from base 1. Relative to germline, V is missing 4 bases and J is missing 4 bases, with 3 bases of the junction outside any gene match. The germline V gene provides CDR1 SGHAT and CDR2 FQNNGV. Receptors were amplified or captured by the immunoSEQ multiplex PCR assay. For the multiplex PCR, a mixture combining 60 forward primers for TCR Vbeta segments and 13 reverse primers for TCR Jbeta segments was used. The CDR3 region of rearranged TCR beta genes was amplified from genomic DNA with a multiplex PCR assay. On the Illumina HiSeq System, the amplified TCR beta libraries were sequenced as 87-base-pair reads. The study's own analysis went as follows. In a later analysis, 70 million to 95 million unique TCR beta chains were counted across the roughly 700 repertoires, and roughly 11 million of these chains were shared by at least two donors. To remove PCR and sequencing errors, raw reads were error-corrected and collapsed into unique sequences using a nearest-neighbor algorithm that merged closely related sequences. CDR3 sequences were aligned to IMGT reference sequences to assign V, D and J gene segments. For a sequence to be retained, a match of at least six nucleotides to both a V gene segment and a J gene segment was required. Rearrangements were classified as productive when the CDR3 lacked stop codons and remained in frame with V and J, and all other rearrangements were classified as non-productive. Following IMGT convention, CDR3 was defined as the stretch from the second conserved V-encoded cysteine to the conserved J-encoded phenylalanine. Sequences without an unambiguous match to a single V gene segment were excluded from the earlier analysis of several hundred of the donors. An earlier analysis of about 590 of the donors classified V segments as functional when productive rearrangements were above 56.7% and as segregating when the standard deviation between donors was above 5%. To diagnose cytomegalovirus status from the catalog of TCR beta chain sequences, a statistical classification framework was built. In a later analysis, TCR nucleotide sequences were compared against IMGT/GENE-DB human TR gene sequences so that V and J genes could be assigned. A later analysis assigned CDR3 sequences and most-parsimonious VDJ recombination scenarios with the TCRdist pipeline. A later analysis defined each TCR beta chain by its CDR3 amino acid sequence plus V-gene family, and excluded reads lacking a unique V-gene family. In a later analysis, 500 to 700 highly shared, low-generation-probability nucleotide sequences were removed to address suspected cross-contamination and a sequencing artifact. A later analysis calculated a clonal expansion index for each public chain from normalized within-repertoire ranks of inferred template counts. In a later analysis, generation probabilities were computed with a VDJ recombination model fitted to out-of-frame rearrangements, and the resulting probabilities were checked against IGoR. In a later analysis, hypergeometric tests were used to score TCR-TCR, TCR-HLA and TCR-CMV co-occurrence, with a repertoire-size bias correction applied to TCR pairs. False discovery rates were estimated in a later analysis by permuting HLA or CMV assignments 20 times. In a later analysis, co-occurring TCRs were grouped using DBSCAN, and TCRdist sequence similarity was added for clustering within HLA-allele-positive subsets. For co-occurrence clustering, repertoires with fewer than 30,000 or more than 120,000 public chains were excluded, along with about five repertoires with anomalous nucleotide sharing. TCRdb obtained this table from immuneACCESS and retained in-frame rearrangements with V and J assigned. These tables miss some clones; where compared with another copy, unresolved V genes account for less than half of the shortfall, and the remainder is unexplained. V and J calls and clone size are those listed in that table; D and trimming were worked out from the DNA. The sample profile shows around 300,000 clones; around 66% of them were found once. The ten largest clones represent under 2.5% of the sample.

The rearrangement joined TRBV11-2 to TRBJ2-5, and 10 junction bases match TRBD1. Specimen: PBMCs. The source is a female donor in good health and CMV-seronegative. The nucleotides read TGTGCCAGCAGCTCCCGGACAGGGGGAGAGACCCAGTACTTC. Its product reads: CASSSRTGGETQYF.